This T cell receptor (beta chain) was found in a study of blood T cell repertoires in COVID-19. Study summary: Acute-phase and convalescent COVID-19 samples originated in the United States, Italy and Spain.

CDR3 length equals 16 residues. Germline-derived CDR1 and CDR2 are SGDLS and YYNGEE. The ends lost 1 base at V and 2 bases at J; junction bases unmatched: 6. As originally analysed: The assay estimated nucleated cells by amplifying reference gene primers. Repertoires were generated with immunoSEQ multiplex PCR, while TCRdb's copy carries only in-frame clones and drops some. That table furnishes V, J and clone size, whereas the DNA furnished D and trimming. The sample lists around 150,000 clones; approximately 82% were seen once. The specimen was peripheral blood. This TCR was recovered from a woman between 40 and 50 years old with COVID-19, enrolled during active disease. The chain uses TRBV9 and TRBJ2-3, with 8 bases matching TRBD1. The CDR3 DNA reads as TGTGCCAGCAGCGTAAGGCAGGGACAGGTCACAGATACGCAGTATTTT. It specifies CASSVRQGQVTDTQYF.